The 5 T cell receptor beta chains below come from one sample, sequenced in a study of blood T cell repertoires in COVID-19 (dated by TCRdb to 2018 to 2020). The library was prepared using the immunoSEQ multiplex PCR assay. The source is immuneACCESS, and TCRdb retained only in-frame sequences with V and J called. Part of the clones is not carried over; for the studies checked, unresolved V genes explain less than half of this, and the remainder is unexplained. The sample includes some 150,000 clones, with more than 75% observed a single time. In total, the top ten clones hold roughly 13% of the sample. The sample was peripheral blood. The receptors here all came from a man in his sixties with active or convalescent COVID-19.

The chain has TRBV7-8 and TRBJ2-7, with 8 nucleotides matching TRBD2. This CDR3 has 15 amino acids. Germline V lookup: CDR1 SGHVS, CDR2 FQNEAQ. Germline trimming cut 2 bases from V and 4 bases from J; bases unmatched to any gene: 7. CDR3 sequence reads: CASSLQSTSGYEQYF. For the CDR3, the DNA is TGTGCCAGCAGCTTACAAAGCACTAGCGGTTACGAGCAGTACTTC.

The chain carries TRBV4-2 and TRBJ2-2; 7 bases are a match to TRBD1. The CDR3 loop spans 17 amino acids. V gave up 0 bases and J gave up 0 bases; unmatched junction bases: 4. Germline CDR1 LGHNA, CDR2 YNFKEQ. CDR3 coding DNA: TGTGCCAGCAGCCAAGAAAGACAGGGCACGAACACCGGGGAGCTGTTTTTT. Amino acid sequence: CASSQERQGTNTGELFF.

The chain uses TRBV6-1 and TRBJ2-5; D is perhaps TRBD1 (5 bases). The germline gives CDR1 MNHNS, CDR2 SASEGT. The CDR3 covers 13 residues. The germline V and J ends were trimmed by 0 bases and 5 bases, with 7 bases remaining between them. DNA for the CDR3: TGTGCCAGCAGTGAAGCCAGGGTCGAGACCCAGTACTTC. It codes for CASSEARVETQYF.

This sequence joins TRBV7-6 and TRBJ1-4, with TRBD1 matching 10 bases. V trimming: 5 bases; J trimming: 2 bases; junction bases outside the gene matches: 5. Germline V lookup: CDR1 SGHVS, CDR2 FNYEAQ. The CDR3 loop spans 16 amino acids. The CDR3 sequence is CASSRQGAGTNEKLFF. In nucleotides, the CDR3 is TGTGCCAGCAGCCGACAGGGGGCAGGGACTAATGAAAAACTGTTTTTT.

The V gene is TRBV2, the J gene TRBJ2-5, with unresolved D. The length of the CDR3 is 11 residues. Trimming stripped 2 bases from V and 5 bases from J, with 3 bases between. From germline, CDR1 is SNHLY and CDR2 FYNNEI. The CDR3, as DNA: TGTGCCAGCAGTGAACAGGAGACCCAGTACTTC. It translates to CASSEQETQYF.